Each of the 20 T cell receptor beta chains below was sequenced from the same sample in a study of technical replicates of blood from a few donors. Sequencing was performed with immunoSEQ multiplex PCR; in TCRdb, only in-frame clones are kept and a portion is missing. The table records around 65,000 clones, around 88% of them present only once. Sequenced: PBMCs. The source is a human donor in good health. Some clones in this sample may be carry-over from other donors' samples.

The V gene is TRBV6-4, the J gene TRBJ2-1, with D possibly TRBD2 on 6 matching bases. The ends were cut back, 4 bases at V and 8 bases at J, with 12 bases in the middle. Germline loops: CDR1 MRHNA, CDR2 SNTAGT. CDR3 size: 13 residues. CDR3 coding DNA: TGTGCCAGCAGTGCGACAGCGGGCTATGAGCAGTTCTTC. Amino acids: CASSATAGYEQFF.

The chain is built from TRBV5-8 and TRBJ2-1; maybe TRBD2 (6 bases). V gave up 7 bases and J gave up 1 base, with 21 bases separating them. CDR3 length: 17 residues. Germline assignment: CDR1 SGHTS and CDR2 YDEGEE. The CDR3 coding sequence is TGTGCCAGCGCCGGCGGGGCGGGTGGGTCTTCCTACAATGAGCAGTTCTTC. It is translated as CASAGGAGGSSYNEQFF. Based on the CDR3 plus reference TRBV5-8 and TRBJ2-1, the full variable domain is EAGVTQSPTHLIKTRGQQATLRCSPISGHTSVYWYQQALGLGLQFLLWYDEGEERNRGNFPPRFSGRQFPNYSSELNVNALELEDSALYLCASAGGAGGSSYNEQFFGPGTRLTVL.

The rearrangement uses TRBV10-3 and TRBJ2-6, with 9 bases that match TRBD1. The CDR3 extends over 20 amino acids. Germline loops: CDR1 ENHRY, CDR2 SYGVKD. Trimming took 2 bases from V and 2 from J; bases not matched to a gene: 13. The CDR3 region is CAISEGFSGTGTAGANVLTF. CDR3 coding DNA: TGTGCCATCAGTGAGGGCTTCTCCGGGACAGGGACTGCTGGGGCCAACGTCCTGACTTTC.

The chain employs TRBV18 and TRBJ2-3; TRBD1 might be the D (6 bases). The germline V gene has CDR1 KGHSH and CDR2 LQKENI. This CDR3 region has 15 residues. Trimming took 2 bases from V and 2 from J, leaving 11 bases between them. The CDR3 sequence: CASSPNSGVTDTQYF. The CDR3 coding sequence is TGTGCCAGCTCACCAAATTCAGGGGTCACAGATACGCAGTATTTT.

J is TRBJ2-1 and V is TRBV7-9; 7 nucleotides agree with TRBD1. J gave up 0 bases and V 4 bases, and 6 bases lay outside the gene matches. The length of the CDR3 is 16 residues. The germline V gene has CDR1 SEHNR and CDR2 FQNEAQ (reference sequence). CDR3 in amino acids: CASSSNRGPSYNEQFF. As DNA, the CDR3 is TGTGCCAGCAGCTCAAACAGGGGCCCCTCCTACAATGAGCAGTTCTTC.

The V gene is TRBV7-3, the J gene TRBJ2-5; possible D gene TRBD1, 5 bases. V was cut by 8 bases and J by 5 bases, with 18 bases left in between. The CDR3 length is 14 residues. CDR1 SGHTA and CDR2 FQGTGA come from the germline V gene. As DNA, the CDR3 is TGTGCCAGCGGCCAGGACAAATGCGAGGAGACCCAGTACTTC. This sequence encodes CASGQDKCEETQYF.

V and J are TRBV7-8 and TRBJ1-5, with 9 bases aligning to TRBD1. The V gene end was trimmed by 4 bases and the J gene end by 4 bases; junction bases not matched to a gene: 5. The CDR3 loop spans 15 amino acids. The V gene's germline CDR1 is SGHVS and CDR2 FQNEAQ. Here the CDR3 DNA reads TGTGCCAGCAGCTCTTCGACAGGGGGGAATCAGCCCCAGCATTTT. It codes for CASSSSTGGNQPQHF.

The chain joins TRBV30 to TRBJ1-2, with D possibly TRBD1 on 6 matching bases. The CDR3 runs to 15 residues. In germline, CDR1 is GTSNPN, CDR2 SVGIG (reference sequence). With 4 bases removed from V and 4 bases from J, the gap between germline ends came to 19 bases. In nucleotides, the CDR3 is TGTGCCTGGACAGGACAGATGTCAACACGCTATGGCTACACCTTC. It specifies CAWTGQMSTRYGYTF.

This chain connects TRBV7-2 to TRBJ2-3, with 11 bases aligning to TRBD2. Germline assignment: CDR1 SGHTA and CDR2 FQGNSA. V was pared by 5 bases and J by 0 bases, with 4 bases of the junction left unmatched. CDR3 length equals 16 residues. The DNA for the CDR3 is TGTGCCAGCAGCCTACGGACTAGCGGGAGCACAGATACGCAGTATTTT. Its translation is CASSLRTSGSTDTQYF.

CDR3 loop: CASSQDPSGGRGTDTQYF. CDR3 nucleotide sequence: TGCGCCAGCAGCCAAGATCCTAGCGGGGGCCGAGGGACAGATACGCAGTATTTT. V is TRBV4-1 and J is TRBJ2-3; 10 bases align to TRBD2. Losses at the gene ends were 0 bases for V and 3 bases for J; bases not matched to a gene: 9. Germline assignment: CDR1 MGHRA and CDR2 YSYEKL. The CDR3 sequence is 18 residues long.

This clone has more than one count but fewer than ten. The V and J genes are TRBV2 and TRBJ1-2; 9 positions agree with TRBD1. CDR1 is SNHLY and CDR2 is FYNNEI in the germline V gene. The CDR3 runs 14 residues. V shed 4 bases, J shed 7 bases, and the junction held 7 bases outside the gene matches. CDR3 in amino acids: CASSGTGGNGGYTF. The CDR3, as DNA: TGTGCCAGCAGTGGTACAGGGGGCAATGGTGGCTACACCTTC.

CDR3 nucleotide sequence: TGTGCCAGCAGGACCGGCGGGCGTGAAGCTTTCTTT. Its protein product is CASRTGGREAFF. The chain combines TRBV11-1 with TRBJ1-1; D gene uncertain. The V gene lost 6 bases and the J gene lost 7 bases, with 12 bases spanning the gap. The CDR3 is 12 amino acids. Germline lookup yields CDR1 SGHAT and CDR2 FQDESV (reference sequence).

CDR3 bases: TGTGCCAGCACTCTAGATTGGCGCCCATCCAGAGAGACCCAGTACTTC. Protein sequence: CASTLDWRPSRETQYF. V is TRBV2 and J is TRBJ2-5; D gene ambiguous. Between the trimmed V and J ends, which lost 7 bases and 4 bases, there was a span of 22 bases. This CDR3 is 16 amino acids long. Germline loops: CDR1 SNHLY, CDR2 FYNNEI.

The rearrangement joins TRBV30 to TRBJ1-5, with a possible D match to TRBD1 (5 bases). CDR3 size: 14 residues. Germline-derived CDR1 and CDR2 are GTSNPN and SVGIG (reference sequence). Trimming left V 1 base short and J 11 bases short, with 18 bases between. The CDR3 nucleotides read TGTGCCTGGAGTGAGGGGCAGGGCACCCTGGCCCAGCATTTT. Amino acid sequence: CAWSEGQGTLAQHF.

The chain joins TRBV7-2 to TRBJ1-2, with 7 bases matching TRBD1. With V trimmed by 1 base and J by 7 bases, 6 bases remained unmatched. CDR1 and CDR2 (germline): SGHTA, FQGNSA. This CDR3 region has 14 residues. The CDR3 protein is CASSLVRGPGGYTF. The CDR3 bases are TGTGCCAGCAGCTTAGTGAGGGGGCCGGGTGGCTACACCTTC.

This rearrangement joins TRBV4-1 to TRBJ2-2; 9 bases align to TRBD2. V gave up 1 base and J gave up 3 bases; unmatched junction bases: 3. CDR1 is MGHRA, CDR2 YSYEKL, per germline. This CDR3 region has 16 residues. Written as DNA, the CDR3 is TGCGCCAGCAGCCAAGGGGTAGCGGGGGACACCGGGGAGCTGTTTTTT. This codes for CASSQGVAGDTGELFF.

The rearrangement links TRBV19 to TRBJ1-2, with D possibly matching TRBD1 (5 bases). Germline values: CDR1 LNHDA, CDR2 SQIVND (reference sequence). V was shortened by 7 bases and J by 8 bases, with 11 bases between the two germline ends. The CDR3 runs 11 residues. The CDR3 loop is CASTTGGGYTF. In DNA, the CDR3 is TGTGCCAGTACCACAGGTGGCGGCTACACCTTC.

This clone was observed a single time. J is TRBJ2-5 and V is TRBV11-2; possible D gene TRBD2, 6 bases. CDR3 length: 16 residues. Trimming pared 5 bases from V and 5 bases from J, leaving 21 bases between. Germline lookup yields CDR1 SGHAT and CDR2 FQNNGV. This CDR3 is CASSKPRQHGGETQYF. Here the CDR3 DNA reads TGTGCCAGCAGCAAGCCTAGGCAGCACGGAGGGGAGACCCAGTACTTC.

The chain is built from TRBV6-6 and TRBJ2-7; perhaps TRBD1 as D (5 bases). Germline values: CDR1 MNHNY, CDR2 SVGAGI (reference sequence). Trimming stripped 4 bases from V and 2 bases from J, with 15 bases between. This CDR3 spans 15 amino acids. The CDR3 loop reads CASSSLTGPTYEQYF. DNA of the CDR3: TGTGCCAGCAGTTCCCTAACAGGTCCTACCTACGAGCAGTACTTC.

This chain joins TRBV18 and TRBJ2-7; 9 bases align to TRBD1. The germline V gene encodes CDR1 KGHSH and CDR2 LQKENI. The CDR3 loop spans 18 amino acids. After removal of 2 bases from V and 3 bases from J, the junction contained 14 bases not matched to a gene. CDR3 bases: TGTGCCAGCTCACCAATCGCGCCTGCCGGGACAGGGCTCTACGAGCAGTACTTC. It translates to CASSPIAPAGTGLYEQYF.